This T cell receptor beta chain is from a study of pediatric ulcerative colitis. General observations from the study: Compared with controls, ulcerative colitis showed greater blood-rectum clone sharing.

The CDR3 length is 16 residues. After removal of 3 bases from V and 7 bases from J, the junction contained 10 bases not matched to a gene. Germline V lookup: CDR1 MGHRA, CDR2 YSYEKL. Sequencing was performed with immunoSEQ multiplex PCR; in TCRdb, only in-frame clones are kept and a portion is missing. Among about 64,000 clones listed, less than 90% were seen once. This clone was observed a few times. Its matching antigen is unknown. This rearrangement joins TRBV4-1 to TRBJ2-2; TRBD2 aligns across 8 bases. The source material was blood. The source of this sequence is a boy between 5 and 17 years old with severe ulcerative colitis. In nucleotides, the CDR3 is TGCGCCAGCAGCCAGGTCCAGCGGGAGTCTATCGGGGAGCTGTTTTTT. Amino acids: CASSQVQRESIGELFF.